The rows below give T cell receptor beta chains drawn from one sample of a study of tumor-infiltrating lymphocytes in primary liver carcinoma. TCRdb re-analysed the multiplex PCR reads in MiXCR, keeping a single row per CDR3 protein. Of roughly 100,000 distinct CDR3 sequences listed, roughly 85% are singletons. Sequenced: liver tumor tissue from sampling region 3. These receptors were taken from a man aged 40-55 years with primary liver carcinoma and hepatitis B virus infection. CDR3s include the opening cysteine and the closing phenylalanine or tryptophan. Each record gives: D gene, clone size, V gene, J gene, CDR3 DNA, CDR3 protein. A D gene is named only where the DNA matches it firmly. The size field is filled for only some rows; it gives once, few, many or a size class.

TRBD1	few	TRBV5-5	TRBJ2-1	TGTGCCAGCAGCCCTGGACAGGGTTCCTACAATGAGCAGTTCTTC	CASSPGQGSYNEQFF
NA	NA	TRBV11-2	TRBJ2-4	TGTGCTAGCACCACTTCGGCGGTAGCCGAAAACATTCAATACTTC	CASTTSAVAENIQYF
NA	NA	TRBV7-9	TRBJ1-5	TGTGCCAGCAACCGACATTATAGCAATCAGCCCCAGCATTTT	CASNRHYSNQPQHF
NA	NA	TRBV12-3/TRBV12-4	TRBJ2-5	TGTGCCAGCAGTTTGGCGGAGACAGAGACTCAGTACTTC	CASSLAETETQYF
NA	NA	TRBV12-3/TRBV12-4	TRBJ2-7	TGTGCCAGCAATCCCCGTGGCGGACCATACGAGCAGTATTTC	CASNPRGGPYEQYF
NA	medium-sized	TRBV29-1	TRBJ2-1	TGCAGCGTTCGAGGCAGGGTTGGAGGCGATGAGCAGTTCTTC	CSVRGRVGGDEQFF
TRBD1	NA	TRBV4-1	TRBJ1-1	TGCGCCAGCAACCAGGGTGACAGGGGAAGGGACACTGAAGCTTTCTTT	CASNQGDRGRDTEAFF
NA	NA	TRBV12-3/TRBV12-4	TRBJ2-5	TGTGACAGCGCTCAGGGACAATCCCAGGAGACCCAGTACTTC	CDSAQGQSQETQYF
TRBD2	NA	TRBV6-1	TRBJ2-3	TGTACCAGCAGTAGTGGGAGGGCTAGCACAGATACGCAGTATTTT	CTSSSGRASTDTQYF
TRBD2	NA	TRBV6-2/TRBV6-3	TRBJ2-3	TGTGCCAGTAGTCGGACGGAGGCGGGAGATATGCAGTATTTT	CASSRTEAGDMQYF
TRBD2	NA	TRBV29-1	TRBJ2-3	TGCAGCGTTAGCGGGACTAGCGGGAGAGGGAGTACGCAGTATTTT	CSVSGTSGRGSTQYF
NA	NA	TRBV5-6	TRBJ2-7	TGTGCCAGCAGTTTGATGGCTAGTTCCTACGTGCAGTACTTC	CASSLMASSYVQYF
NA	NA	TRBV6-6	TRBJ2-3	TGTGCCAGCGGTTCCCCTGCCGGGGAGGACGTGGATACGCAGTATTTT	CASGSPAGEDVDTQYF
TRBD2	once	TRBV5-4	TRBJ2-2	TGTGCCAGCAGCTCGACTAGCGCGAACACTGGGGAGCCATTTTTT	CASSSTSANTGEPFF
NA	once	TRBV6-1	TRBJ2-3	TGTGCCACCTGTGAAAACTTCCAAGTCACAGATATGCAGTATTTT	CATCENFQVTDMQYF
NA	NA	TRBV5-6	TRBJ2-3	TGTGCCAGCGATTCGTCATGGTGCACAGATACGCAGTATTTT	CASDSSWCTDTQYF
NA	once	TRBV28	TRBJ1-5	TGTGTCAGCCTGGGAGGAGCGGGAGGGAGCACAGATACGCAGCATTTT	CVSLGGAGGSTDTQHF